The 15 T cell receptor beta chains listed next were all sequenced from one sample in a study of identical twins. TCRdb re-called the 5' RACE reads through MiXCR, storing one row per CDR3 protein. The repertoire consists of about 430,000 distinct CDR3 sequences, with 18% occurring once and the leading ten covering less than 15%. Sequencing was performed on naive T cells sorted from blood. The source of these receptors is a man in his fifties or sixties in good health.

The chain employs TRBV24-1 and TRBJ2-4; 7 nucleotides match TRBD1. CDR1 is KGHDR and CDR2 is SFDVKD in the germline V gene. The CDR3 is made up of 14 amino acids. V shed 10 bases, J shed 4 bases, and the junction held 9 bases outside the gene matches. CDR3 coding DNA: TGTGCCACTAAGGACAGGAACAGAAAAAACATTCAGTACTTC. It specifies CATKDRNRKNIQYF.

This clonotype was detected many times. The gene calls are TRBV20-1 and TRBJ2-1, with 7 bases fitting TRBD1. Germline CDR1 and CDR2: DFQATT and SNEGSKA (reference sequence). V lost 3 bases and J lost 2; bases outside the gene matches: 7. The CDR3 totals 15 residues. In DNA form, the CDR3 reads TGCAGTGCTAGCGACAGGGCCGTCACCTACAATGAGCAGTTCTTC. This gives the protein CSASDRAVTYNEQFF.

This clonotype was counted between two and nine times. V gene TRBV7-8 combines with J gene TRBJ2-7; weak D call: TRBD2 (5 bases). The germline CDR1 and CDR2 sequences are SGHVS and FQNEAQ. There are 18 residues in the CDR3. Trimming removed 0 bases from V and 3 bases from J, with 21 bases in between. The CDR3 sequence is CASSLARFPTNLHYEQYF. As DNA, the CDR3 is TGTGCCAGCAGCTTAGCGCGTTTCCCGACTAACCTACACTACGAGCAGTACTTC.

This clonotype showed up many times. Written as DNA, the CDR3 is TGTGCCAGCAGTTTAACGTCTGCAACCTACAATGAGCAGTTCTTC. This gives the protein CASSLTSATYNEQFF. The chain uses TRBV28 and TRBJ2-1; the D is unclear. Trimming took off 2 bases at V and 2 bases at J, with 10 bases between the two ends. CDR1 is MDHEN and CDR2 is SYDVKM in the germline V gene. The CDR3 covers 15 residues.

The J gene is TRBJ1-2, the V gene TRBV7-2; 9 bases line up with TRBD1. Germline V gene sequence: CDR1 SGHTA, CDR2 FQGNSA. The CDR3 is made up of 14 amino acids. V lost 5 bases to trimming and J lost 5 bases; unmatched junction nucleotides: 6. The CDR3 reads CASSQDRGSYGYTF. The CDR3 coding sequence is TGTGCCAGCAGCCAGGACAGGGGAAGTTATGGCTACACCTTC. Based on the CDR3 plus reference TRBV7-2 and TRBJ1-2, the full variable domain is GAGVSQSPSNKVTEKGKDVELRCDPISGHTALYWYRQSLGQGLEFLIYFQGNSAPDKSGLPSDRFSAERTGGSVSTLTIQRTQQEDSAVYLCASSQDRGSYGYTFGSGTRLTVV.

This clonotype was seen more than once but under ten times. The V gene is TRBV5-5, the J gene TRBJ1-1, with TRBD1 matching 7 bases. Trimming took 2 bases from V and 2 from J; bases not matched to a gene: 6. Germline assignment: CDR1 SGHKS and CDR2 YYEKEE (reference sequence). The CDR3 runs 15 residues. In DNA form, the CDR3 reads TGTGCCAGCAGCTTCTTACAGGGGACAAACACTGAAGCTTTCTTT. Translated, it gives CASSFLQGTNTEAFF.

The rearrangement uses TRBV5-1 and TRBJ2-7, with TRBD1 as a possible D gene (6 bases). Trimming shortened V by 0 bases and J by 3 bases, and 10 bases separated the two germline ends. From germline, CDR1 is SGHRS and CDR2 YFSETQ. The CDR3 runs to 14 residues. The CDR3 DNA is TGCGCCAGCAGCTTGGACAGGGTATACTACGAGCAGTACTTC. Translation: CASSLDRVYYEQYF.

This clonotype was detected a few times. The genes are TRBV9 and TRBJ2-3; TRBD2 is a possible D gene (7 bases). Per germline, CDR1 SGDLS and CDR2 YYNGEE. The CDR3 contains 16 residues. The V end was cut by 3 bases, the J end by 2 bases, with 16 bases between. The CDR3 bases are TGTGCCAGCAGCGCATCAAACGGGGGGCCCACAGATACGCAGTATTTT. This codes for CASSASNGGPTDTQYF. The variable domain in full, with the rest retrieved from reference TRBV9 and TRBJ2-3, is DSGVTQTPKHLITATGQRVTLRCSPRSGDLSVYWYQQSLDQGLQFLIQYYNGEERAKGNILERFSAQQFPDLHSELNLSSLELGDSALYFCASSASNGGPTDTQYFGPGTRLTVL.

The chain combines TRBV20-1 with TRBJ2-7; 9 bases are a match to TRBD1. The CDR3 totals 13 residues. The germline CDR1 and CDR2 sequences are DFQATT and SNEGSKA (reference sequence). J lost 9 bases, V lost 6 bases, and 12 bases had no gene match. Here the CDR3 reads CSAGTGLRNGQYF. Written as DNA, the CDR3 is TGCAGTGCCGGGACAGGGCTTCGTAATGGGCAGTACTTC.

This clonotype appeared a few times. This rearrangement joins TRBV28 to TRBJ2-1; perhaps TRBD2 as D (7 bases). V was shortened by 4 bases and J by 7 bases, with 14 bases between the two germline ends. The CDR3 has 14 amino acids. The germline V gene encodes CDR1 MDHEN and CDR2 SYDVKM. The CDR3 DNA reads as TGTGCCAGCAGTTCAAGGGGGGGGGGGAATGAGCAGTTCTTC. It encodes CASSSRGGGNEQFF.

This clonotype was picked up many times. CDR3 nucleotide sequence: TGCAGTGCTAGGGCATTAGCGGGAGGAGGGACCTACGAGCAGTACTTC. Protein product: CSARALAGGGTYEQYF. The chain combines TRBV20-1 with TRBJ2-7; 10 nucleotides align to TRBD2. This CDR3 is built from 16 residues. Germline loops: CDR1 DFQATT, CDR2 SNEGSKA (reference sequence). V shed 3 bases and J 2 bases; nucleotides not matched to a gene: 10.

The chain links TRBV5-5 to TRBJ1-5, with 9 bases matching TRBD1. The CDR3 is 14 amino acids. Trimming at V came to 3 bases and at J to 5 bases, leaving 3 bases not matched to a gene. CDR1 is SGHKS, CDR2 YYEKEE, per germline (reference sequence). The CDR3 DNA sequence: TGTGCCAGCAGCTGGGACAGGGCCTATCAGCCCCAGCATTTT. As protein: CASSWDRAYQPQHF.

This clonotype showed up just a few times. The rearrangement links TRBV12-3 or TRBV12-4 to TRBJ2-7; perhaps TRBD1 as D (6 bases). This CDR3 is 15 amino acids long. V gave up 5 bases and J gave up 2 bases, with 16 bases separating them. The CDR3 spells CASSPAGTMTYEQYF. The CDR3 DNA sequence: TGTGCCAGCAGTCCGGCCGGGACAATGACCTACGAGCAGTACTTC.

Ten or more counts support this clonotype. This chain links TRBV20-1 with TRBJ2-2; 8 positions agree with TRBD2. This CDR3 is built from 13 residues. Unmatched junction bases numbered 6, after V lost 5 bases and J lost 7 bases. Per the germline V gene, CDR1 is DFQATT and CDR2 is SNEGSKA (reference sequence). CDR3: CSAPAGAIGELFF. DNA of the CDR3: TGCAGTGCTCCAGCGGGAGCTATCGGGGAGCTGTTTTTT.

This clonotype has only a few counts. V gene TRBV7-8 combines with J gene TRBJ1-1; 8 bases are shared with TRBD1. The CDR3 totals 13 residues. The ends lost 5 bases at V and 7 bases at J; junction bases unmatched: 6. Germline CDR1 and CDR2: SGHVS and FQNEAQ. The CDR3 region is CASSPTGTGEAFF. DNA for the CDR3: TGTGCCAGCAGCCCCACCGGGACAGGTGAAGCTTTCTTT. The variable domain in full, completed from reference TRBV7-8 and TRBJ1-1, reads GAGVSQSPRYKVAKRGQDVALRCDPISGHVSLFWYQQALGQGPEFLTYFQNEAQLDKSGLPSDRFFAERPEGSVSTLKIQRTQQEDSAVYLCASSPTGTGEAFFGQGTRLTVV.